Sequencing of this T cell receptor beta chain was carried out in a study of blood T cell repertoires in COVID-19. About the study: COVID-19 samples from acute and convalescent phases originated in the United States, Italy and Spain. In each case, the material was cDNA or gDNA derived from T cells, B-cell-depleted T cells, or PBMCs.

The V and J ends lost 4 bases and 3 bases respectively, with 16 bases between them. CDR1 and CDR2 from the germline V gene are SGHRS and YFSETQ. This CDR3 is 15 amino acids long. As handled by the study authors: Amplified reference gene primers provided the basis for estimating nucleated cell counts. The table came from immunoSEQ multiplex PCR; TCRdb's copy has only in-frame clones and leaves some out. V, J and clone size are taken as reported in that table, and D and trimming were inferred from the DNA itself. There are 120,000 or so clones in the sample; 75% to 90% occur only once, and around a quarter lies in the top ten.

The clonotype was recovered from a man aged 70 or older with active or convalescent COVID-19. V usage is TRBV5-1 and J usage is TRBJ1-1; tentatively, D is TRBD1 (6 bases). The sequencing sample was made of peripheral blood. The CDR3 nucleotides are TGCGCCAGCAGCCCTACGAGGGGGTCGGACACTGAAGCTTTCTTT. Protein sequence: CASSPTRGSDTEAFF.